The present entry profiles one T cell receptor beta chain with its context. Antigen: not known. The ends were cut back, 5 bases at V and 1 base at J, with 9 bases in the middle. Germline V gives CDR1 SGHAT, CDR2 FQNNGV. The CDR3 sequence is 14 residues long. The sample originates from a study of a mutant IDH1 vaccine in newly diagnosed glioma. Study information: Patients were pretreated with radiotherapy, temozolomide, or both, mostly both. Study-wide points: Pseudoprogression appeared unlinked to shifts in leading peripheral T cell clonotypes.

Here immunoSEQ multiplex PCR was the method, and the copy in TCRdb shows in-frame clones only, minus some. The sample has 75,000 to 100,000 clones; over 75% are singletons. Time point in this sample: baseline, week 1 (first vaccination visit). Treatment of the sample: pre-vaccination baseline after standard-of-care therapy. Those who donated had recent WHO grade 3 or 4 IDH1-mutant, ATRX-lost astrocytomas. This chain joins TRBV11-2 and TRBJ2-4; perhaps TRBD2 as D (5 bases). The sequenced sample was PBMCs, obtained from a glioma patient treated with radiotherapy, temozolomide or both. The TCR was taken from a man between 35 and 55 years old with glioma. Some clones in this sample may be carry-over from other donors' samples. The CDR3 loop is CASSPTGAKNIQYF. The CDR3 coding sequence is TGTGCCAGCAGCCCGACGGGGGCCAAAAACATTCAGTACTTC.